The subject of this entry is one T cell receptor beta chain. This sample is drawn from a study of blood T cell repertoires in COVID-19. About the research overall: In each case, the material was cDNA or gDNA derived from T cells, B-cell-depleted T cells, or PBMCs.

The V segment lost 7 bases and the J segment 7 bases; nucleotides outside the gene matches: 10. Germline values: CDR1 LNHDA, CDR2 SQIVND (reference sequence). The CDR3 loop spans 16 amino acids. Authors' analysis steps: Quantification of nucleated cells was approximated via reference gene primer amplification. Libraries were prepared by immunoSEQ multiplex PCR; TCRdb keeps only in-frame clonotypes and omits some of them. V and J calls and clone size come straight from that table; D and trimming were deduced from the DNA. The sample yields under 60,000 clones, about 90% seen once. This clonotype was obtained from a human donor with acute or convalescent COVID-19. The donor label of this sample is uncertain. The V gene is TRBV19, the J gene TRBJ1-4; 12 nucleotides agree with TRBD1. Sequencing was carried out using peripheral blood. Written as DNA, the CDR3 is TGTGCCAGTACCCCCCGGGACAGGGGGCAAAGTGAAAAACTGTTTTTT. It codes for CASTPRDRGQSEKLFF. The full variable domain, in which reference TRBV19 and TRBJ1-4 provide the parts outside the CDR3, is DGGITQSPKYLFRKEGQNVTLSCEQNLNHDAMYWYRQDPGQGLRLIYYSQIVNDFQKGDIAEGYSVSREKKESFPLTVTSAQKNPTAFYLCASTPRDRGQSEKLFFGSGTQLSVL.